Listed here are 26 T cell receptor beta chains from one sample, sequenced in a study of blood T cell repertoires in COVID-19. Sequencing was performed with immunoSEQ multiplex PCR; in TCRdb, only in-frame clones are kept and a portion is missing. Among roughly 320,000 clones listed, approximately 84% were seen once. Sequencing input: PBMCs or T cells enriched from blood (not recorded which). These receptors all come from a man in his thirties or forties who had recovered from COVID-19.

This clone was observed a handful of times. The chain employs TRBV18 and TRBJ1-2; tentative D call: TRBD1 (6 bases). With 3 bases removed from V and 1 base from J, the gap between germline ends came to 9 bases. Germline lookup yields CDR1 KGHSH and CDR2 LQKENI. The length of the CDR3 is 14 residues. CDR3 nucleotides: TGTGCCAGCTCACCGGGGGCCCTTAACTATGGCTACACCTTC. As protein: CASSPGALNYGYTF.

V is TRBV7-9 and J is TRBJ2-1, with TRBD1 matching over 10 bases. The germline V gene encodes CDR1 SEHNR and CDR2 FQNEAQ (reference sequence). The ends lost 6 bases at V and 12 bases at J; junction bases unmatched: 14. The CDR3 covers 15 residues. The CDR3 nucleotides are TGTGCCAGCAGAGGGACAGGGGAGGTTTGGGTGACGCAGTTCTTC. Translating gives CASRGTGEVWVTQFF.

The chain recombines TRBV11-3 with TRBJ2-1, with D maybe TRBD2 (6 bases). Germline V gene sequence: CDR1 SGHNT, CDR2 YENEEA. CDR3 length: 14 residues. The ends were cut back, 5 bases at V and 8 bases at J, with 16 bases in the middle. The DNA for the CDR3 is TGTGCCAGCAGCGCCCGGACTGGGGGGTATGAGCAGTTCTTC. The encoded protein is CASSARTGGYEQFF.

The J gene is TRBJ2-7, the V gene TRBV5-1, with D possibly being TRBD1 (6 bases). Deletions cut 4 bases from V and 2 bases from J, with 16 bases between. The V gene's germline CDR1 is SGHRS and CDR2 YFSETQ. The CDR3 contains 15 residues. In DNA form, the CDR3 reads TGCGCCAGCAGCAACCTCCCAGGGGCGACCTACGAGCAGTACTTC. Its translation is CASSNLPGATYEQYF. Full variable domain (outside the CDR3, taken from reference TRBV5-1 and TRBJ2-7): KAGVTQTPRYLIKTRGQQVTLSCSPISGHRSVSWYQQTPGQGLQFLFEYFSETQRNKGNFPGRFSGRQFSNSRSEMNVSTLELGDSALYLCASSNLPGATYEQYFGPGTRLTVT.

This chain links TRBV27 with TRBJ2-7; D call uncertain. The CDR3 runs to 13 residues. Per germline, CDR1 MNHEY and CDR2 SMNVEV (reference sequence). Trimming removed 5 bases at V and 3 bases at J, with 11 bases between. The CDR3 loop reads CASSPRRVYEQYF. The CDR3 bases are TGTGCCAGCAGTCCCCGCCGAGTCTACGAGCAGTACTTC.

The rearrangement uses TRBV9 and TRBJ2-1, with TRBD2 identical over 7 bases. Trimming took 4 bases from V and 5 from J; bases not matched to a gene: 9. Germline CDR1 SGDLS, CDR2 YYNGEE. The CDR3 loop spans 15 amino acids. CDR3: CASSPTGAGHNEQFF. DNA of the CDR3: TGTGCCAGCAGCCCAACGGGAGCGGGGCACAATGAGCAGTTCTTC.

The rearrangement uses TRBV3-1 (or the pseudogene TRBV3-2) and TRBJ1-1; tentatively, D is TRBD1 (5 bases). Deletions cut 1 base from V and 1 base from J, with 10 bases between. Germline V gene lookup returns CDR1 LGHDT and CDR2 YNNKEL (reference sequence). The CDR3 spans 15 residues. The CDR3 here is CASSQGGRGNTEAFF. CDR3 coding DNA: TGTGCCAGCAGCCAAGGGGGGAGGGGGAACACTGAAGCTTTCTTT.

The chain has TRBV2 and TRBJ1-3; 8 bases match TRBD1. This CDR3 contains 15 residues. CDR1 and CDR2 (germline): SNHLY, FYNNEI. Losses at the gene ends were 4 bases for V and 4 bases for J; bases not matched to a gene: 6. Written as DNA, the CDR3 is TGTGCCAGCAGTGCGTACAGGGGGTCAGGAAACACCATATATTTT. Encoded protein: CASSAYRGSGNTIYF.

CDR3 DNA: TGCAGCGTTTCCGGGACAGGGATAAACACCATATATTTT. Its protein product is CSVSGTGINTIYF. The chain combines TRBV29-1 with TRBJ1-3; 9 bases are a match to TRBD1. This CDR3 contains 13 residues. The germline gives CDR1 SQVTM, CDR2 ANQGSEA. With 5 bases clipped from V and 6 bases from J, the junction kept 5 bases outside the gene matches.

The rearrangement joins TRBV2 to TRBJ2-7, with 7 positions matching TRBD2. The trim removed 8 bases at V and 0 bases at J, leaving 4 bases unmatched. The V gene's germline CDR1 is SNHLY and CDR2 FYNNEI. This CDR3 contains 13 residues. The CDR3 is CASPGLNSYEQYF. The CDR3 DNA is TGTGCCAGCCCGGGACTAAACTCCTACGAGCAGTACTTC.

This chain joins TRBV24-1 and TRBJ2-2; TRBD1 aligns across 10 bases. This CDR3 has 17 amino acids. V dropped 4 bases and J dropped 5; count of bases not matched to a gene: 9. Germline CDR1 KGHDR, CDR2 SFDVKD. In nucleotides, the CDR3 is TGTGCCACCAGTGAGAGGGACAGGGGCCCTAGGACCGGGGAGCTGTTTTTT. Its translation: CATSERDRGPRTGELFF.

In nucleotides, the CDR3 is TGTGCCACCAGCCGGGGTCGGAGTACATCCTCATATACGCAGTATTTT. As protein: CATSRGRSTSSYTQYF. The chain employs TRBV15 and TRBJ2-3, with D maybe TRBD2 (5 bases). CDR1 is LNHNV and CDR2 is YYDKDF in the germline V gene (reference sequence). The CDR3 consists of 16 residues. The V end lost 5 bases, the J end lost 7 bases, and 22 bases lay between the germline ends. The full variable domain, completed using reference TRBV15 and TRBJ2-3, is DAMVIQNPRYQVTQFGKPVTLSCSQTLNHNVMYWYQQKSSQAPKLLFHYYDKDFNNEADTPDNFQSRRPNTSFCFLDIRSPGLGDTAMYLCATSRGRSTSSYTQYFGPGTRLTVL.

CDR3 residues: CASRQGQTNEKLFF. The CDR3 nucleotides read TGTGCCAGCAGACAGGGACAGACTAATGAAAAACTGTTTTTT. The chain carries TRBV6-6 and TRBJ1-4, with 7 bases that match TRBD1. Germline CDR1 is MNHNY and CDR2 is SVGAGI (reference sequence). The CDR3 has 14 amino acids. The V segment lost 6 bases and the J segment 2 bases; nucleotides outside the gene matches: 3.

The chain employs TRBV28 and TRBJ1-2, with D hard to call. The CDR3 spans 16 residues. V dropped 2 bases and J dropped 0 bases, with 13 bases sitting between them. Germline V lookup: CDR1 MDHEN, CDR2 SYDVKM. CDR3 residues: CASSLGSHGANYGYTF. The DNA of the CDR3 is TGTGCCAGCAGTTTAGGATCTCACGGAGCTAACTATGGCTACACCTTC.

V is TRBV7-2 and J is TRBJ1-5; D possibly corresponds to TRBD1 (6 bases). Germline V CDR1 and CDR2: SGHTA, FQGNSA. The V end was cut by 0 bases, the J end by 4 bases, with 7 bases between. The CDR3 sequence is 14 residues long. The CDR3 reads CASSLAQGNQPQHF. The CDR3 DNA sequence: TGTGCCAGCAGCTTAGCGCAGGGGAATCAGCCCCAGCATTTT.

The CDR3 spells CASSLTSGVYNEQFF. CDR3 bases: TGTGCCAGCAGCCTGACTAGCGGGGTATACAATGAGCAGTTCTTC. The V gene is TRBV7-9, the J gene TRBJ2-1, with 11 bases lining up with TRBD2. CDR1 and CDR2 (germline): SEHNR, FQNEAQ (reference sequence). The CDR3 spans 15 residues. J was trimmed by 4 bases and V by 5 bases; bases with no gene match: 4. Drawing the rest from reference TRBV7-9 and TRBJ2-1, the complete variable domain is DTGVSQNPRHKITKRGQNVTFRCDPISEHNRLYWYRQTLGQGPEFLTYFQNEAQLEKSRLLSDRFSAERPKGSFSTLEIQRTEQGDSAMYLCASSLTSGVYNEQFFGPGTRLTVL.

The chain uses TRBV18 and TRBJ1-2; TRBD1 matches 10 bases. Per the germline V gene, CDR1 is KGHSH and CDR2 is LQKENI. The CDR3 covers 15 residues. V gave up 3 bases and J gave up 3 bases; unmatched junction bases: 4. The CDR3 bases are TGTGCCAGCTCACCCGGACAGGGGGTTGACTATGGCTACACCTTC. It codes for CASSPGQGVDYGYTF.

The chain uses TRBV12-5 and TRBJ2-3; D gene ambiguous. The CDR3 is made up of 13 amino acids. The V gene lost 5 bases and the J gene lost 6 bases, with 12 bases spanning the gap. CDR1 is LGHNT and CDR2 is FRNRAP in the germline V gene. This CDR3 is CASGTPSGDTQYF. The CDR3 DNA reads as TGTGCTAGTGGTACCCCTTCCGGGGATACGCAGTATTTT.

Only one count was recorded for this clone. The V call is TRBV6-1, the J call TRBJ2-3; TRBD2 matches at 7 bases. Germline CDR1 is MNHNS and CDR2 is SASEGT. V trimming: 4 bases; J trimming: 5 bases; junction bases outside the gene matches: 6. The CDR3 runs 14 residues. CDR3 nucleotides: TGTGCCAGCAGTGGGGACTATGCAGGAGATACGCAGTATTTT. Encoded protein: CASSGDYAGDTQYF.

The V gene is TRBV5-4, the J gene TRBJ2-3, with D perhaps matching TRBD2 (6 bases). CDR1 is SGHNT, CDR2 YYREEE, per germline (reference sequence). V was cut by 1 base and J by 0 bases, with 15 bases left in between. The CDR3 totals 17 residues. CDR3 residues: CASSLRSGGPSTDTQYF. CDR3 bases: TGTGCCAGCAGCTTGCGGAGCGGAGGGCCTAGCACAGATACGCAGTATTTT.

The chain combines TRBV6-5 with TRBJ1-4; TRBD1 agrees at 8 bases. V shed 5 bases and J 7 bases; nucleotides not matched to a gene: 6. This CDR3 region has 14 residues. Germline CDR1 reads MNHEY; CDR2 reads SVGAGI. CDR3 sequence: CASSPTGEFEKLFF. The CDR3 DNA follows: TGTGCCAGCAGTCCGACAGGGGAGTTTGAAAAACTGTTTTTT.

V and J are TRBV4-1 and TRBJ1-1, with 7 bases matching TRBD1. Germline V gives CDR1 MGHRA, CDR2 YSYEKL. J gave up 5 bases and V 0 bases, and 6 bases lay outside the gene matches. CDR3 length equals 15 residues. This CDR3 reads CASSQDHRDRTEAFF. The CDR3 nucleotides are TGCGCCAGCAGCCAAGATCATCGGGACAGAACTGAAGCTTTCTTT.

This sequence joins TRBV5-5 and TRBJ1-3, with D possibly matching TRBD1 (6 bases). The CDR3 is made up of 16 amino acids. Trimming removed 4 bases from V and 3 bases from J, with 17 bases in between. Germline loops: CDR1 SGHKS, CDR2 YYEKEE (reference sequence). CDR3 loop: CASSQATGTLGNTIYF. CDR3 nucleotide sequence: TGTGCCAGCAGCCAGGCGACAGGAACTCTTGGAAACACCATATATTTT.

This clone was seen only once. The J gene is TRBJ2-7, the V gene TRBV11-3; no reliable D call. From germline, CDR1 is SGHNT and CDR2 YENEEA. This CDR3 has 14 amino acids. Trimming shortened V by 0 bases and J by 0 bases, and 6 bases separated the two germline ends. Written as DNA, the CDR3 is TGTGCCAGCAGCTTAGATCGGGTCTCCTACGAGCAGTACTTC. Translating it yields CASSLDRVSYEQYF. Looking up the rest from reference TRBV11-3 and TRBJ2-7 gives the full variable domain: EAGVVQSPRYKIIEKKQPVAFWCNPISGHNTLYWYLQNLGQGPELLIRYENEEAVDDSQLPKDRFSAERLKGVDSTLKIQPAELGDSAVYLCASSLDRVSYEQYFGPGTRLTVT.

The V gene is TRBV27, the J gene TRBJ2-3; D gene unclear. Per germline, CDR1 MNHEY and CDR2 SMNVEV (reference sequence). The CDR3 runs to 13 residues. Between the trimmed V and J ends, which lost 1 base and 4 bases, there was a span of 6 bases. CDR3 protein: CASSLFFADTQYF. In DNA form, the CDR3 reads TGTGCCAGCAGTTTATTTTTCGCAGATACGCAGTATTTT.

This clone appeared once. CDR3 nucleotide sequence: TGTGCCAGCAGCCAAACTACTAGCGGGAGGGGCACAGATACGCAGTATTTT. This sequence encodes CASSQTTSGRGTDTQYF. V usage is TRBV3-1 (or the pseudogene TRBV3-2) and J usage is TRBJ2-3; 13 nucleotides match TRBD2. Germline trimming cut 2 bases from V and 1 base from J; bases unmatched to any gene: 3. This CDR3 spans 17 amino acids. Germline CDR1 and CDR2: LGHDT and YNNKEL (reference sequence).